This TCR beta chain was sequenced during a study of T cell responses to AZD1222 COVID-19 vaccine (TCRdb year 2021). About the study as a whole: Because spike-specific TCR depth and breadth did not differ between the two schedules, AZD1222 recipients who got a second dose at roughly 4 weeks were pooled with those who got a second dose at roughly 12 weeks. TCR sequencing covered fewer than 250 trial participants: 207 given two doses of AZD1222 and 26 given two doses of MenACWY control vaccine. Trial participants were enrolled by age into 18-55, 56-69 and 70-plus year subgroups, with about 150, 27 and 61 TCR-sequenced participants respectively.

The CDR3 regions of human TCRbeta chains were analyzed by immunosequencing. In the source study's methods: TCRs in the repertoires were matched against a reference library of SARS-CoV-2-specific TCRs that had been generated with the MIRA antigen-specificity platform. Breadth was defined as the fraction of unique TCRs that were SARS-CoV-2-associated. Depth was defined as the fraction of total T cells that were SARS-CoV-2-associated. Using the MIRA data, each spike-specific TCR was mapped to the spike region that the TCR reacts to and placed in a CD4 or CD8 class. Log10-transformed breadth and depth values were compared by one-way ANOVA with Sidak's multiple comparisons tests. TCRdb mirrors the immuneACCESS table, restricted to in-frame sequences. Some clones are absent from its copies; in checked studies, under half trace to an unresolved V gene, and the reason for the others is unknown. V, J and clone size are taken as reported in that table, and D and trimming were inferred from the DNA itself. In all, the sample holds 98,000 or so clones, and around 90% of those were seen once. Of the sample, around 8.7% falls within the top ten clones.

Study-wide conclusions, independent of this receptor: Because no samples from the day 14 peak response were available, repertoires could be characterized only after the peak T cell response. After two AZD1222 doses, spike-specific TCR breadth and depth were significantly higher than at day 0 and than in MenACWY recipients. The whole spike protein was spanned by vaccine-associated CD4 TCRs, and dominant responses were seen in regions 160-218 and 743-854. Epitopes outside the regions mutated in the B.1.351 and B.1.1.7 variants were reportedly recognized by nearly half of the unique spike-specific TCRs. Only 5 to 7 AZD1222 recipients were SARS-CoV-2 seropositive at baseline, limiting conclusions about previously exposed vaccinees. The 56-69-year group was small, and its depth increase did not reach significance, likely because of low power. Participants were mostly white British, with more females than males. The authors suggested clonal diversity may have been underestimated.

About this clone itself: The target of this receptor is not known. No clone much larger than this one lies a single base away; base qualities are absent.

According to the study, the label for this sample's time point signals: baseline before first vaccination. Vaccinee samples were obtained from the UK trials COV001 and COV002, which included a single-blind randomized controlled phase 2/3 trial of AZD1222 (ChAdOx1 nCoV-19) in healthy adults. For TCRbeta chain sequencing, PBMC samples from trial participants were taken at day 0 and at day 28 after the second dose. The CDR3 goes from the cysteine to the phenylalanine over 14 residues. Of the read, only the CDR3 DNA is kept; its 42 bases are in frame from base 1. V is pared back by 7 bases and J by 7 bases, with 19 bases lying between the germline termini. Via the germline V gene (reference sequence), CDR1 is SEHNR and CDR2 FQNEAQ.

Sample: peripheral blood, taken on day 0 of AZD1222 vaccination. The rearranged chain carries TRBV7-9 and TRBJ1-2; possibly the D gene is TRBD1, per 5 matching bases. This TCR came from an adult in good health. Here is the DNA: TGTGCCAGCACCCCCCTGCCGGGGCTGAGTGGCTACACCTTC. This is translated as CASTPLPGLSGYTF.